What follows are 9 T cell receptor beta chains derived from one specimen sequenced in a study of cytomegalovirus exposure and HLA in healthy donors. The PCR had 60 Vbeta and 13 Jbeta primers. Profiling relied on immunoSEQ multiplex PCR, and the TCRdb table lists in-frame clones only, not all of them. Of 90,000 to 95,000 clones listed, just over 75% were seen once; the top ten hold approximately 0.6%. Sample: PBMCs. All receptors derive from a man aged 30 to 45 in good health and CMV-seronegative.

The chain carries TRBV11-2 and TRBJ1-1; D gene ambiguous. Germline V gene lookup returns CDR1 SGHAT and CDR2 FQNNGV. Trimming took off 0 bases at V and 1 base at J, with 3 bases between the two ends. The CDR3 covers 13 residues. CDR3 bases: TGTGCCAGCAGCTTAGACAGGAACACTGAAGCTTTCTTT. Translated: CASSLDRNTEAFF.

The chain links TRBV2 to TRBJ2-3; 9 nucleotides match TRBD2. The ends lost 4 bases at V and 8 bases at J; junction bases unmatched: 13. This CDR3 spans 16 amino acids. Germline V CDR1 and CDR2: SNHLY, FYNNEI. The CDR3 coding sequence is TGTGCCAGCAGTGTGGCCCAGCGGGGGGCATTTGGTACGCAGTATTTT. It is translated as CASSVAQRGAFGTQYF.

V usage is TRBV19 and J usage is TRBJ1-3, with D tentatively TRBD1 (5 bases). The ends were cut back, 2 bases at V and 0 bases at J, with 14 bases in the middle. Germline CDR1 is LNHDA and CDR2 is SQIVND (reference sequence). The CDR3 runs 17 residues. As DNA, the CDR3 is TGTGCCAGTAGTATAATAAAACAGGCGAGCTCTGGAAACACCATATATTTT. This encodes CASSIIKQASSGNTIYF. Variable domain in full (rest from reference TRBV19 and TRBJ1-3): DGGITQSPKYLFRKEGQNVTLSCEQNLNHDAMYWYRQDPGQGLRLIYYSQIVNDFQKGDIAEGYSVSREKKESFPLTVTSAQKNPTAFYLCASSIIKQASSGNTIYFGEGSWLTVV.

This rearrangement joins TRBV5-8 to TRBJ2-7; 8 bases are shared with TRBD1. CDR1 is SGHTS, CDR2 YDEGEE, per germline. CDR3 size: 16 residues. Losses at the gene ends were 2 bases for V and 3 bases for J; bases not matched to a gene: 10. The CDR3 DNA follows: TGTGCCAGCAGCTTCTACAGGGGACAGGCGATCTACGAGCAGTACTTC. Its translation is CASSFYRGQAIYEQYF.

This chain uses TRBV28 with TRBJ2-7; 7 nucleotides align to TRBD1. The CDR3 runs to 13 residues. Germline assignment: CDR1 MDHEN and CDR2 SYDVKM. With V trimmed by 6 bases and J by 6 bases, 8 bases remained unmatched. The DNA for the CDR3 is TGTGCCAGCAGAGAACACAGGGGTGGCGAGCAGTACGTC. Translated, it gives CASREHRGGEQYV.

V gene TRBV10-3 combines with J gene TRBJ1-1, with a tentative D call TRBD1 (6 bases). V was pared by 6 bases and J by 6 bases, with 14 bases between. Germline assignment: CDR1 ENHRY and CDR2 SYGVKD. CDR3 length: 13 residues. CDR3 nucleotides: TGTGCCATCAGAGGGGTACAGGGATCTGAAGCTTTCTTT. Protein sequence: CAIRGVQGSEAFF.

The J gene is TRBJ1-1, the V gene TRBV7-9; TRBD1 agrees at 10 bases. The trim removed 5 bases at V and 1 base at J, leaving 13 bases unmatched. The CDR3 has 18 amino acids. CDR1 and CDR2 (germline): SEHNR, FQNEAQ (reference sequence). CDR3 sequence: CASSPWGGTGVGNTEAFF. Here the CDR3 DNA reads TGTGCCAGCAGCCCCTGGGGGGGGACAGGGGTTGGGAACACTGAAGCTTTCTTT.

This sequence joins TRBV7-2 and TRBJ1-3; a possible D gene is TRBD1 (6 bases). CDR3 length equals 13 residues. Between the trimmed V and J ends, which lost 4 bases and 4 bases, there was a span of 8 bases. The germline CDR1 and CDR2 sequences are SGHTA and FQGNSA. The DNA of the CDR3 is TGTGCCAGCAGCTCTGACAGGGGAAACACCATATATTTT. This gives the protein CASSSDRGNTIYF.

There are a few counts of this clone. The CDR3: CASSFDTGYGYTF. CDR3 bases: TGCGCCAGCAGCTTTGACACGGGGTATGGCTACACCTTC. The rearrangement joins TRBV5-1 to TRBJ1-2; no definite D call. The CDR3 is made up of 13 amino acids. Germline V lookup: CDR1 SGHRS, CDR2 YFSETQ. V was shortened by 2 bases and J by 5 bases, with 10 bases between the two germline ends.